The TCR beta chain described here comes from a study of blood T cell repertoires in COVID-19. Study as a whole: Sites across the United States, Italy and Spain contributed samples from acute and convalescent COVID-19. PBMCs, B-cell-depleted T cells, or T cells were the source of the cDNA or gDNA that made up the material.

The CDR3 is 14 amino acids. V was shortened by 1 base and J by 7 bases, with 11 bases between the two germline ends. The germline gives CDR1 SNHLY, CDR2 FYNNEI. Clones were sequenced by immunoSEQ multiplex PCR, and TCRdb holds only the in-frame ones, with some missing. The top ten hold roughly an eighth of the sample, which has about 200,000 clones, 84% seen once. This TCR was sampled from a human donor in a cohort sampled during active COVID-19. This chain uses TRBV2 with TRBJ1-5; D gene uncertain. The sample comprised peripheral blood. CDR3 sequence: CASSEGTPRQPQHF. CDR3 in DNA: TGTGCCAGCAGTGAAGGCACCCCTAGACAGCCCCAGCATTTT.